This T cell receptor (beta chain) was sequenced for a study of control samples from healthy donors and cancer patients. Assay used: immunoSEQ multiplex PCR; TCRdb lists only in-frame clones, some missing. The profile shows tens of thousands of clones, around 75% of them singletons. Germline CDR1 is MNHNY and CDR2 is SVGAGI (reference sequence). Trimming took off 2 bases at V and 0 bases at J, with 14 bases between the two ends. There are 16 residues in the CDR3. Input material: formalin-fixed, paraffin-embedded tissue. V and J are TRBV6-6 and TRBJ2-7; a possible D gene is TRBD2 (7 bases). This receptor was taken from a male donor with melanoma. In DNA, the CDR3 is TGTGCCAGCAGTTACGATCCTGCGGGGGCCTCCTACGAGCAGTACTTC. It is translated as CASSYDPAGASYEQYF.